This T cell receptor beta chain came from a study of T cell responses to AZD1222 COVID-19 vaccine (dated by TCRdb to about 2021). Regarding the complete study: AZD1222 recipients given second doses at about 4 weeks or at about 12 weeks were pooled, since spike-specific TCR depth and breadth were not found to differ between the two schedules. A total of under 250 trial participants underwent TCR sequencing, of whom 207 had received two doses of AZD1222 and some 25 had received two doses of the MenACWY control vaccine. Trial participants were enrolled by age into subgroups of 18-55, 56-69 and 70-plus years, and 148, 28 and 57 TCR-sequenced participants, respectively, were included in these subgroups. Beyond this particular receptor, the publication reports: Most participants were white British and females outnumbered males, and the authors suggested that clonal diversity may have been underestimated. After two AZD1222 doses, spike-specific TCR breadth and depth were significantly higher than at day 0 and than in MenACWY recipients. Only a handful of AZD1222 recipients were SARS-CoV-2 seropositive at baseline, limiting conclusions about previously exposed vaccinees. CD4 TCRs associated with the vaccine covered the entire spike protein, and the dominant responses were in regions 160-218 and 743-854. Because no day 14 peak-response samples were available, the repertoires could be characterized only after the peak T cell response. In the small 56-69-year group, the increase in depth fell short of significance, most likely because of low power. Reportedly, close to half of the unique spike-specific TCRs recognized epitopes lying outside the regions that are mutated in the B.1.351 and B.1.1.7 variants.

As for this clone: No cognate antigen has been identified for it. Base qualities are missing; no much larger clone stands one base away.

Per the publication, the time point label means: baseline before first vaccination. The vaccinee samples were drawn from two UK trials, COV001 and COV002, one of which was a single-blind randomized controlled phase 2/3 trial testing AZD1222 (ChAdOx1 nCoV-19) in healthy adults. Trial participant PBMC samples were collected at day 0 and day 28 after the second dose for TCRbeta chain sequencing. The CDR3 regions of human TCRbeta chains were analyzed by immunosequencing. In the authors' own workflow: TCRs in the repertoires were matched against a reference library of SARS-CoV-2-specific TCRs that had been generated with the MIRA antigen-specificity platform. Breadth was defined as the fraction of unique TCRs that were SARS-CoV-2-associated. Depth was defined as the fraction of total T cells that were SARS-CoV-2-associated. Using the MIRA data, each spike-specific TCR was mapped to the spike region that the TCR reacts to and placed in a CD4 or CD8 class. Log10-transformed breadth and depth values were compared by one-way ANOVA with Sidak's multiple comparisons tests. TCRdb provides this immuneACCESS table in a form limited to in-frame rearrangements. Some clones are lacking; in checked studies, under half of them reflect an unresolved V gene, and why the rest are absent is not known. V and J calls and clone size are as listed in that table; D and trimming were resolved from the DNA. This sample has some 200,000 clones in its table, and just over 90% of those were observed once. Of the sample, approximately 4% falls within the top ten clones.

This TCR derives from an adult in good health. The material sequenced was peripheral blood, taken on day 0 of AZD1222 vaccination.

Here the CDR3 is given as CASSLDRFSYEQYF. The base sequence is TGTGCCAGCAGCTTGGACAGGTTTTCCTACGAGCAGTACTTC. Recombination joined TRBV11-1 with TRBJ2-7; TRBD1 agrees with 7 junctional bases. After removal of 3 bases from V and 1 base from J, the junction retains 3 bases not matched to a gene. CDR3 length: 14 amino acids, cysteine to phenylalanine. CDR3 DNA only is kept here, 42 bases in frame from base 1. CDR1 and CDR2 (SGHAT, FQDESV) derive from the germline V gene (reference sequence).